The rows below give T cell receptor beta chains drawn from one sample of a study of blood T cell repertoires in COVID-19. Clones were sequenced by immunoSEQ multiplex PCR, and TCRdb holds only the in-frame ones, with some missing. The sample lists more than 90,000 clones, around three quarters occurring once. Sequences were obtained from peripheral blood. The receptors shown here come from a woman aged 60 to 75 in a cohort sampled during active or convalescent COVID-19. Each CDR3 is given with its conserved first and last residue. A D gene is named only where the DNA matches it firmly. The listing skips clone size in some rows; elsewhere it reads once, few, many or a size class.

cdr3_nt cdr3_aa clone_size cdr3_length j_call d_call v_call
TGTGCCAGCAGTAACGGACAGGGGAGAGGTTATGGCTACACCTTC CASSNGQGRGYGYTF once 15 TRBJ1-2 TRBD1 TRBV2
TGTGCCAGCAGCGTACAATCCGGGGTAGGCTACACCTTC CASSVQSGVGYTF NA 13 TRBJ1-2 NA TRBV9
TGTGCCAGCAGCATAAAGCGGAACACTGAAGCTTTCTTT CASSIKRNTEAFF NA 13 TRBJ1-1 NA TRBV6-2/TRBV6-3
TGCGCCAGCAGCTCCGGTACAGGGAGCTCTGGGGCCAACGTCCTGACTTTC CASSSGTGSSGANVLTF few 17 TRBJ2-6 NA TRBV5-1
TGTGCCAGTAGTGCGACAGGGACCTACGAGCAGTACTTC CASSATGTYEQYF NA 13 TRBJ2-7 TRBD1 TRBV19
TGTGCCTGGAGTGTACTAGGGGAGGGAAATCAGCCCCAGCATTTT CAWSVLGEGNQPQHF few 15 TRBJ1-5 NA TRBV30
TGCGCCAGCAGCTTGGGTAGCGGTAGCACAGATACGCAGTATTTT CASSLGSGSTDTQYF NA 15 TRBJ2-3 NA TRBV5-1
TGTGCCAGCAGTCGGACAGGCGAGGCACCCCTCCACTTT CASSRTGEAPLHF NA 13 TRBJ1-6 TRBD1 TRBV7-3
TGTGCCTGGGAGGAGGGGATGGTTGGCAATCAGCCCCAGCATTTT CAWEEGMVGNQPQHF NA 15 TRBJ1-5 NA TRBV30
TGCGCCAGCAAAGGGACAGACAACTACGAGCAGTACTTC CASKGTDNYEQYF once 13 TRBJ2-7 TRBD1 TRBV4-1
TGTGCCAGCAGTGAACGGGACAGGGGGAACATTCAGTACTTC CASSERDRGNIQYF NA 14 TRBJ2-4 TRBD1 TRBV2
TGTGCCAGTAGTATAGCTGCGGGACAGATTACCTACGAGCAGTACTTC CASSIAAGQITYEQYF few 16 TRBJ2-7 NA TRBV19
TGTGCCAGCAGTACAGGGGTGTACACTGAAGCTTTCTTT CASSTGVYTEAFF NA 13 TRBJ1-1 TRBD1 TRBV6-5
TGTGCCAGCAGCGCGACGGGGGGCGGTGAAAAACTGTTTTTT CASSATGGGEKLFF NA 14 TRBJ1-4 NA TRBV5-4
TGTGCCAGCAGTGATGGCCTCCGGGGTCCTAATGAAAAACTGTTTTTT CASSDGLRGPNEKLFF NA 16 TRBJ1-4 NA TRBV2
TGTGCCAGCAGTTACGTGGCGGGGAGGACCGGGGAGCTGTTTTTT CASSYVAGRTGELFF once 15 TRBJ2-2 NA TRBV6-6
TGTGCCAGCAGTAGCGGGGGCGGGTACACAGATACGCAGTATTTT CASSSGGGYTDTQYF NA 15 TRBJ2-3 TRBD2 TRBV9
TGCGCCAGCAGCTTGGGAAGCGGGGGGGCCTACGAGCAGTACTTC CASSLGSGGAYEQYF NA 15 TRBJ2-7 TRBD2 TRBV5-1
TGTGCCAGCAGCTCCGGACAGGGGGCGTACGAGCAGTACTTC CASSSGQGAYEQYF NA 14 TRBJ2-7 TRBD1 TRBV7-9
TGTGCCAGCAGCCCCCGGACGCGGGGGGTTAATTCTGAAGCTTTCTTT CASSPRTRGVNSEAFF NA 16 TRBJ1-1 NA TRBV21-1
TGCGCCAGCAGTCAATCATTTTGGGGAGGAGATACGCAGTATTTT CASSQSFWGGDTQYF NA 15 TRBJ2-3 NA TRBV23-1
TGTGCCAGCAGTGAAGGGCCCCGGGAGACCTCTGGGAATGAGCAGTTCTTC CASSEGPRETSGNEQFF few 17 TRBJ2-1 NA TRBV6-1
TGTGCCAGCAGCTTGGCGTTAGGACTAGCTATCCACAATGAGCAGTTCTTC CASSLALGLAIHNEQFF NA 17 TRBJ2-1 TRBD2 TRBV5-4
TGTGCCAGCAGCTTGCGGGGTATCTACGAGCAGTACTTC CASSLRGIYEQYF few 13 TRBJ2-7 NA TRBV5-5
TGTGCCAGCAGCTTAGGGGGACTGCTTTATCAGCCCCAGCATTTT CASSLGGLLYQPQHF NA 15 TRBJ1-5 NA TRBV7-2
TGTGCCATCAGTGAAGACAGGTACGAGCAGTACTTC CAISEDRYEQYF many 12 TRBJ2-7 NA TRBV10-3
TGCGCCAGCAGCCTCGGAGTACAGGGCAATGAGCAGTTCTTC CASSLGVQGNEQFF NA 14 TRBJ2-1 NA TRBV4-3
TGTGCCAGCAGTGGGGGCAGGATGAACACTGAAGCTTTCTTT CASSGGRMNTEAFF NA 14 TRBJ1-1 NA TRBV2
TGTGCCAGCAGCTTAGAGAGGGCAGGGGGCTCGGGGCAGTACTTC CASSLERAGGSGQYF NA 15 TRBJ2-7 TRBD1 TRBV7-9
TGTGCCAGCAGCAGCACAGGGGTGCCTGGAAACACCATATATTTT CASSSTGVPGNTIYF NA 15 TRBJ1-3 TRBD1 TRBV7-2
TGTGCCGCCAAGTGGGGGCTCGCGAACACCGGGGAGCTGTTTTTT CAAKWGLANTGELFF few 15 TRBJ2-2 NA TRBV10-3
TGTGCCAGCAGCGCCGACAGGGATCGCGGCTACACCTTC CASSADRDRGYTF NA 13 TRBJ1-2 TRBD1 TRBV7-2
TGCGCCAGCAGCTTAGTCCGGGCCTCGGGGAGCTCCTACAATGAGCAGTTCTTC CASSLVRASGSSYNEQFF NA 18 TRBJ2-1 NA TRBV5-1
TGTGCCAGCAGCAAAAGAATACCGGGACAGGGGGCGAATCAGCCCCAGCATTTT CASSKRIPGQGANQPQHF NA 18 TRBJ1-5 TRBD1 TRBV5-4
TGCGCCAGCAGCTTCGGGACTGTCTTGGCTAACTATGGCTACACCTTC CASSFGTVLANYGYTF NA 16 TRBJ1-2 NA TRBV5-1
TGTGCCAGCAGCCCCGACAGGGTCATGGATGGCTACACCTTC CASSPDRVMDGYTF NA 14 TRBJ1-2 TRBD1 TRBV7-9
TGCGCCAGCAGCCAAGGGCCGGGACAGGGCTACTCTGGCTACACCTTC CASSQGPGQGYSGYTF once 16 TRBJ1-2 TRBD1 TRBV4-3
TGCGCCAGCAGCCAAGAGGGGTCTAGCGGATTTTACGAGCAGTACTTC CASSQEGSSGFYEQYF NA 16 TRBJ2-7 TRBD2 TRBV4-1
TGCGCCAGCAGCTCCCTTCCCGGGAGTCCGCCCGAGCAGTACTTC CASSSLPGSPPEQYF NA 15 TRBJ2-7 NA TRBV5-1
TGTGCCAGCAGCTTAGGGGGGGGAGGCACCCCTGAAGCTTTCTTT CASSLGGGGTPEAFF NA 15 TRBJ1-1 NA TRBV7-9
TGTGCCAGCAGCTTAGATGGAGGGGCAGTCGAGACCCAGTACTTC CASSLDGGAVETQYF NA 15 TRBJ2-5 NA TRBV7-2
TGTGCCAGCAGTTTATCAGGTGGTGGGAGCTCCTACGAGCAGTACTTC CASSLSGGGSSYEQYF NA 16 TRBJ2-7 NA TRBV28